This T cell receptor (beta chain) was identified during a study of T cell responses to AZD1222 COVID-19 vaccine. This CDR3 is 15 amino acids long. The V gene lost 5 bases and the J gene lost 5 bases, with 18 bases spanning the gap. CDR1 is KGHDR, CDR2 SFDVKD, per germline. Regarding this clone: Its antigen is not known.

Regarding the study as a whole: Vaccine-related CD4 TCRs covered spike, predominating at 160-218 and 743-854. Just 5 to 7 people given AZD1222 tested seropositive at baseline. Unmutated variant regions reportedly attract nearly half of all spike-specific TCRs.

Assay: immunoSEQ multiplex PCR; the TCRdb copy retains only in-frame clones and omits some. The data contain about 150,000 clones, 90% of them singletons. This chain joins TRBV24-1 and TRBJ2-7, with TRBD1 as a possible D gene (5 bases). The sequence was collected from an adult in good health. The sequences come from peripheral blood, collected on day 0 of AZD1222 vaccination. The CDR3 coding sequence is TGTGCCACCAGTGCCCCGAGAGTCAGGGCCCACGAGCAGTACTTC. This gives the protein CATSAPRVRAHEQYF.